One T cell receptor beta chain is described in this entry. The sample belongs to a study of blood T cell repertoires in COVID-19. Study information: Acute-phase and convalescent COVID-19 samples originated in the United States, Italy and Spain. T cells, B-cell-depleted T cells, or PBMCs provided the cDNA or gDNA that served as material.

As handled by the study authors: Nucleated cell number was recorded as an estimate derived from reference gene primer amplification. The method was immunoSEQ multiplex PCR; TCRdb's version includes in-frame clones alone and lacks a portion of them. V and J calls and clone size are those listed in that table; D and trimming were worked out from the DNA. The data hold 150,000 to 200,000 clones, with around 88% observed a single time. The V and J ends lost 5 bases and 3 bases respectively, with 14 bases between them. Germline V lookup: CDR1 MDHEN, CDR2 SYDVKM. This CDR3 is built from 15 residues. The genes are TRBV28 and TRBJ1-3; D is possibly TRBD1 (5 bases). Sequencing was carried out using peripheral blood. The sequence derives from a human donor in a cohort sampled during active COVID-19. This CDR3 is CASSSPGGFGNTIYF. In DNA, the CDR3 is TGTGCCAGCAGTAGTCCCGGGGGGTTTGGAAACACCATATATTTT.